This TCR beta chain was identified during a study of blood T cell repertoires in COVID-19 (dated by TCRdb to 2020 to 2022). Notes on the research overall: Samples from collaborators originated in the United States, Italy and Spain and spanned both the acute and convalescent phases of COVID-19. The material from the prospective study consisted of cDNA or gDNA derived from T cells, B-cell-depleted T cells, or PBMCs. Deeply sampled blood TCRbeta repertoires from subjects exposed to, actively infected with, or recovered from COVID-19 were included in the dataset. The repertoires were made available in a free public database intended to serve as a resource for research on the immune response to SARS-CoV-2. The samples were drawn from the first 160 participants of the ongoing ImmuneRACE study and from 950 to 1,500 subjects provided by 6 global collaborators. A de-identified subject ID, COVID-19 status, age in years and sex were almost always included in the sample metadata. Where available, HLA class I and class II types were taken from metadata supplied by the sample provider and were not determined by assay-based typing.

What the research found in general, with its limitations: The quantity of clinical and demographic metadata differed by source and by participant and was supplied without curation.

For CDR1 and CDR2, the germline V gene (reference sequence) lists LNHNV and YYDKDF. Trimming at the junction amounts to 3 bases on V and 5 bases on J, and the germline ends lie 10 bases apart. The CDR3 runs 13 amino acids, cysteine and phenylalanine included. Kept here is only the CDR3 DNA, which spans 39 bases and is read in frame from base 1. Enrolling through a virtual design, the prospective study's participants ranged in age from roughly 18 to 89 years and lived across about two dozen United States geographic areas. To assign participants to cohorts, the prospective study relied on clinical history that participants themselves reported in a screening survey and a study questionnaire. For ImmuneRACE Cohort 3, a participant was defined as recovered based on two consecutive negative NP/OP PCR tests, clearance by a healthcare professional, or resolution of symptoms. Each participant in the prospective study had whole blood, serum and a nasopharyngeal or oropharyngeal swab collected by mobile phlebotomists. Prospective study participants could optionally give additional blood draws and questionnaires over an approximately 2-month period. Before DNA extraction, blood samples from the prospective study were shipped at room temperature or frozen.

TCRbeta CDR3 regions were amplified from genomic DNA using the immunoSEQ Assay, a bias-controlled multiplex PCR. On the authors' methods: Nucleated cell counts per sample were estimated from amplification of reference gene primers within the assay. To quantify the absolute abundance of each unique TCRbeta CDR3 rearrangement, sequence reads were collapsed and filtered. For each sample, productive Simpson clonality was calculated by taking the square root of Simpson's diversity index across productive rearrangements. Held by TCRdb, this immuneACCESS table contains in-frame sequences only and omits some clones. Under half of the omission traces to an unresolved V gene where checked; the cause of the rest is unknown. That table supplies the V and J calls and clone size; D and trimming were determined from the DNA. A total of fewer than 450,000 clones appear in this sample, roughly 87% of them only once. The top ten constitute roughly 1% of the sample.

This clone was seen once. The antigen it recognizes is unknown. Per-nucleotide qualities are absent, and no much larger clonotype sits a single base away. In this chain, TRBV15 is recombined with TRBJ2-5; no D gene call is confident. This receptor was obtained from a woman in her thirties who had recovered from COVID-19. Sequences were obtained from PBMCs or T cells enriched from blood (not recorded which). For the CDR3, the sequence is CATSRPTRETQYF. The nucleotides read TGTGCCACCAGCAGGCCGACAAGGGAGACCCAGTACTTC.